These T cell receptor beta chains were read from a single sample in a study of T cell changes during pregnancy in multiple sclerosis. This table comes from immunoSEQ multiplex PCR, and its TCRdb copy is limited to in-frame clones, with some not included. The sample records tens of thousands of clones, 85% to 95% being singletons. The specimen was peripheral blood, collected before pregnancy. Receptors originate from a female donor with multiple sclerosis, enrolled in a pregnancy study. Both conserved end residues are part of each CDR3. A D gene is named only where the DNA matches it firmly. Only some rows state a clone size, as once, few, many or a class for expanded clones.

V gene: TRBV5-1; J gene: TRBJ2-1; D gene: .; clone size: .; CDR3 DNA: TGCGCCAGCAGCTTGGTAGGGGACATCCTCTACAATGAGCAGTTCTTC; CDR3 protein: CASSLVGDILYNEQFF
V gene: TRBV4-1; J gene: TRBJ2-7; D gene: .; clone size: few; CDR3 DNA: TGCGCCAGCAGCCAACCGACAGGAGACTCCTACGAGCAGTACTTC; CDR3 protein: CASSQPTGDSYEQYF
V gene: TRBV2; J gene: TRBJ1-5; D gene: .; clone size: .; CDR3 DNA: TGTGCCAGCAGCCCCGGGAGCCTCAATCAGCCCCAGCATTTT; CDR3 protein: CASSPGSLNQPQHF
V gene: TRBV5-1; J gene: TRBJ2-3; D gene: .; clone size: .; CDR3 DNA: TGCGCCAGCAGCCTAGGCGGAGATACGCAGTATTTT; CDR3 protein: CASSLGGDTQYF
V gene: TRBV9; J gene: TRBJ2-5; D gene: .; clone size: .; CDR3 DNA: TGTGCCAGCAGCGTAGCCGATGAGGAGACCCAGTACTTC; CDR3 protein: CASSVADEETQYF
V gene: TRBV7-7; J gene: TRBJ2-7; D gene: .; clone size: once; CDR3 DNA: TGTGCCAGCAGCGTCCAGGAGGGCTACGAGCAGTACTTC; CDR3 protein: CASSVQEGYEQYF
V gene: TRBV7-2; J gene: TRBJ2-3; D gene: .; clone size: .; CDR3 DNA: TGTGCCAGCAGCTCCCTAGGGGTGGCTAGCACAGATACGCAGTATTTT; CDR3 protein: CASSSLGVASTDTQYF
V gene: TRBV11-2; J gene: TRBJ2-1; D gene: TRBD2; clone size: .; CDR3 DNA: TGTGCCAGCAGCCTGACTAGCGCCAAAGATGAGCAGTTCTTC; CDR3 protein: CASSLTSAKDEQFF
V gene: TRBV18; J gene: TRBJ1-3; D gene: .; clone size: .; CDR3 DNA: TGTGCCAGCTCACCAACAGGTACTGGAAACACCATATATTTT; CDR3 protein: CASSPTGTGNTIYF
V gene: TRBV5-4; J gene: TRBJ2-1; D gene: .; clone size: .; CDR3 DNA: TGTGCCAGCAGCTTGGCCCGGGGGAGCAATGAGCAGTTCTTC; CDR3 protein: CASSLARGSNEQFF
V gene: TRBV6-6; J gene: TRBJ2-7; D gene: TRBD1; clone size: many; CDR3 DNA: TGTGCCAGCAGGCCCGGGACAGGGTCCTACGAGCAGTACTTC; CDR3 protein: CASRPGTGSYEQYF
V gene: TRBV11-2; J gene: TRBJ1-5; D gene: .; clone size: .; CDR3 DNA: TGTGCCAGCAGCTTAGGGCACAATCAGCCCCAGCATTTT; CDR3 protein: CASSLGHNQPQHF
V gene: TRBV18; J gene: TRBJ1-2; D gene: .; clone size: .; CDR3 DNA: TGTGCCAGCTCACCACGGAGGGCCGCGCCAGATTTAAACTATGGCTACACCTTC; CDR3 protein: CASSPRRAAPDLNYGYTF
V gene: TRBV5-1; J gene: TRBJ1-2; D gene: TRBD1; clone size: .; CDR3 DNA: TGCGCCAGCAGCCGTACGGGACAGGGCGGTGGCTACACCTTC; CDR3 protein: CASSRTGQGGGYTF
V gene: TRBV5-4; J gene: TRBJ1-2; D gene: TRBD1; clone size: .; CDR3 DNA: TGTGCCAGCAGCTCGGGACAGGGGATTACTAACTATGGCTACACCTTC; CDR3 protein: CASSSGQGITNYGYTF
V gene: TRBV11-1; J gene: TRBJ1-2; D gene: TRBD1; clone size: .; CDR3 DNA: TGTGCCAGCAGCTTACGGGACAGGGATGCTGGCTACACCTTC; CDR3 protein: CASSLRDRDAGYTF
V gene: TRBV7-6; J gene: TRBJ2-3; D gene: .; clone size: .; CDR3 DNA: TGTGCCAGCAGCCCCATAGTGGTTTCAGATACGCAGTATTTT; CDR3 protein: CASSPIVVSDTQYF
V gene: TRBV11-1; J gene: TRBJ1-6; D gene: .; clone size: few; CDR3 DNA: TGTGCCAGCAGCTCCGGACACCCCTATAATTCACCCCTCCACTTT; CDR3 protein: CASSSGHPYNSPLHF
V gene: TRBV25-1; J gene: TRBJ2-1; D gene: .; clone size: .; CDR3 DNA: TGTGCCAGCAGTGAATCCCCTAGCTTCTACAATGAGCAGTTCTTC; CDR3 protein: CASSESPSFYNEQFF
V gene: TRBV15; J gene: TRBJ1-5; D gene: .; clone size: .; CDR3 DNA: TGTGCCACCAGCAGTCCCCGGCAGGGACAGCCCCAGCATTTT; CDR3 protein: CATSSPRQGQPQHF
V gene: TRBV28; J gene: TRBJ1-5; D gene: .; clone size: .; CDR3 DNA: TGTGCCAGCAGTGAAATGGGGCGGCAGCCCCAGCATTTT; CDR3 protein: CASSEMGRQPQHF
V gene: TRBV30; J gene: TRBJ1-5; D gene: TRBD1; clone size: few; CDR3 DNA: TGTGCCTGGAGCCCCGGGACAGGGCATCAGCCCCAGCATTTT; CDR3 protein: CAWSPGTGHQPQHF
V gene: TRBV29-1; J gene: TRBJ2-5; D gene: TRBD1; clone size: .; CDR3 DNA: TGCAGCGTTGAAGAAGAAGGGTGGACAGGGCCTCCCCGGACCCAGTACTTC; CDR3 protein: CSVEEEGWTGPPRTQYF